This T cell receptor beta chain was obtained from a study of Ad26.COV2.S vaccination and SARS-CoV-2 variants. Concerning this clone itself: Its cognate antigen is unknown.

Clones were sequenced by immunoSEQ multiplex PCR, and TCRdb holds only the in-frame ones, with some missing. The sample yields around 94,000 clones, over 70% seen once. Study-level points and caveats: Placebo recipients and vaccine recipients were similar in non-spike TCR breadth. Assessments of TCR breadth and depth may have underestimated the total T cell responses. Considerable breadth of spike-specific CD8+ and CD4+ T cell responses has reportedly been documented following vaccination.

Germline CDR1 is MNHEY and CDR2 is SMNVEV (reference sequence). There are 16 residues in the CDR3. V lost 6 bases and J lost 3; bases outside the gene matches: 5. This sequence was found in a human donor who had recovered from COVID-19. The material was peripheral blood, obtained after recovery from COVID-19. This chain links TRBV27 with TRBJ2-1; TRBD2 matches 13 bases. Here the CDR3 reads CASSQTSGGVYNEQFF. CDR3 sequence (DNA): TGTGCCAGCAGCCAAACTAGCGGGGGGGTCTACAATGAGCAGTTCTTC.